This T cell receptor (beta chain) was captured in a study of T cell responses to AZD1222 COVID-19 vaccine. Study-wide points: Targeting of unmutated variant regions was reportedly seen in nearly half of spike-specific TCRs.

This clone was found once. What it binds is not known. Using immunoSEQ multiplex PCR, the repertoire was profiled, and TCRdb retains in-frame clones only, with some absent. The sample holds approximately 120,000 clones, 80% to 90% seen once. This TCR was sampled from an adult in good health. The starting material was peripheral blood, obtained on day 0 of MenACWY control vaccination.

The chain's CDR3 is CASIGRNQETQYF. The CDR3, as DNA: TGTGCCAGCATAGGACGGAACCAAGAGACCCAGTACTTC. J is TRBJ2-5 and V is TRBV11-3; D unclear. This CDR3 has 13 amino acids. Germline V gene sequence: CDR1 SGHNT, CDR2 YENEEA. Deletions cut 7 bases from V and 0 bases from J, with 9 bases between.